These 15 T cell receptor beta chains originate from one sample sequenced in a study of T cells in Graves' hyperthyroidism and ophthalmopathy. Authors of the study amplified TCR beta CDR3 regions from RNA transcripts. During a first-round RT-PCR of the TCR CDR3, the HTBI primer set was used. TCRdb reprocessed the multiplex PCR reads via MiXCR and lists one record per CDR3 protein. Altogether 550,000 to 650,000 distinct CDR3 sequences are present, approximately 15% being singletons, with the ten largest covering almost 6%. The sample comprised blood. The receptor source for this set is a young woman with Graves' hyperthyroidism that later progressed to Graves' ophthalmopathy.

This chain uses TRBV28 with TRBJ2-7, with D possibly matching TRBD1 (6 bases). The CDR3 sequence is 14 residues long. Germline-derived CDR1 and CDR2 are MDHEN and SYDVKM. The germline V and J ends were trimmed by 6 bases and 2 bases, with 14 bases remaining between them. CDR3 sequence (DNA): TGTGCCAGCAGGTTAACAGGACAGCCCTACGAGCAGTACTTC. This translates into CASRLTGQPYEQYF.

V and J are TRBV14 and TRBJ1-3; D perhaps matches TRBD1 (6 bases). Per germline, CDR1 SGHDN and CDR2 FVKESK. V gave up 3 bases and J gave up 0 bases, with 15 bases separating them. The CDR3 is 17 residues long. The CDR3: CASSQVGGAYSGNTIYF. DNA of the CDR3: TGTGCCAGCAGCCAGGTCGGGGGGGCGTACTCTGGAAACACCATATATTTT.

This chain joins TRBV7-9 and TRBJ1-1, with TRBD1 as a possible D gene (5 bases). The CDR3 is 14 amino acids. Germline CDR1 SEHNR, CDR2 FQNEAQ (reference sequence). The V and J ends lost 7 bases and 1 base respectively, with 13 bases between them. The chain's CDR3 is CASTEPTGNTEAFF. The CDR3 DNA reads TGTGCCAGCACCGAGCCAACAGGGAACACTGAAGCTTTCTTT.

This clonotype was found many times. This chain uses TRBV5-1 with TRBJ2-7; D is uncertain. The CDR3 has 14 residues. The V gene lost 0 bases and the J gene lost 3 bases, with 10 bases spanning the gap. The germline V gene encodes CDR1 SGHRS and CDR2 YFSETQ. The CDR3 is CASSLAGADYEQYF. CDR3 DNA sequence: TGCGCCAGCAGCTTGGCGGGCGCCGACTACGAGCAGTACTTC.

CDR3: CASSGGAPETQYF. In DNA form, the CDR3 reads TGTGCCAGCAGTGGCGGGGCCCCAGAGACCCAGTACTTC. This chain joins TRBV6-1 and TRBJ2-5; D might be TRBD2 (6 bases). The V end lost 4 bases, the J end lost 4 bases, and 10 bases lay between the germline ends. The CDR3 is made up of 13 amino acids. Germline loops: CDR1 MNHNS, CDR2 SASEGT.

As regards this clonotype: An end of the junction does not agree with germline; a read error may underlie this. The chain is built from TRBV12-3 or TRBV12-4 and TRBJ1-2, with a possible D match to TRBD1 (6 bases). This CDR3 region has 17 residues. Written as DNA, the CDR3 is TGTGCCGGCAGTGTGGCAGGGGCCATTTTTGGGGTCGCGGGCTACACCTTC. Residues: CAGSVAGAIFGVAGYTF.

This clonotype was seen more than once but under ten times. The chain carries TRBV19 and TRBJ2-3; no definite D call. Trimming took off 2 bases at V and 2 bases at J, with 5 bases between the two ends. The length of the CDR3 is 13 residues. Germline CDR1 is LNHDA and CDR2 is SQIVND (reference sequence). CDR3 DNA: TGTGCCAGTAGTATAAGGCCCACAGATACGCAGTATTTT. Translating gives CASSIRPTDTQYF.

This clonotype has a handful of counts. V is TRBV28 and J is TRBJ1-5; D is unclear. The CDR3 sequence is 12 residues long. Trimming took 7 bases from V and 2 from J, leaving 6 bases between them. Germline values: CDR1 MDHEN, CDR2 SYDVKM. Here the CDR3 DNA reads TGTGCCAGCACGTCTGGCAATCAGCCCCAGCATTTT. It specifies CASTSGNQPQHF. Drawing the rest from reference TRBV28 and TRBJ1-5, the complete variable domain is DVKVTQSSRYLVKRTGEKVFLECVQDMDHENMFWYRQDPGLGLRLIYFSYDVKMKEKGDIPEGYSVSREKKERFSLILESASTNQTSMYLCASTSGNQPQHFGDGTRLSIL.

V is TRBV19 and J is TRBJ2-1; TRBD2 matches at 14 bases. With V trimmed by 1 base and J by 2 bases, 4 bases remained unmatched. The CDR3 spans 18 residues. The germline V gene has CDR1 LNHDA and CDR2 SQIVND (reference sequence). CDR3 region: CASSIVGTSGSPYNEQFF. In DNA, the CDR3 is TGTGCCAGTAGTATAGTTGGGACTAGCGGGAGCCCCTACAATGAGCAGTTCTTC.

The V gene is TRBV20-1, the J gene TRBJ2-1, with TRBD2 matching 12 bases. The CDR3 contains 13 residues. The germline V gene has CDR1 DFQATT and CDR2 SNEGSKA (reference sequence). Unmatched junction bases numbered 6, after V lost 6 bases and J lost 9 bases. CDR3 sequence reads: CSALTSGSVEQFF. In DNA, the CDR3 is TGCAGTGCCTTGACTAGCGGGAGTGTTGAGCAGTTCTTC.

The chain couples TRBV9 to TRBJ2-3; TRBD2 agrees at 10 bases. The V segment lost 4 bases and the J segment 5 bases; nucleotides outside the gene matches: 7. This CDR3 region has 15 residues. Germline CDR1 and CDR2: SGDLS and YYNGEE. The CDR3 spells CASSPLAGDRDTQYF. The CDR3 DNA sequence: TGTGCCAGCAGCCCCCTAGCGGGAGATCGAGATACGCAGTATTTT.

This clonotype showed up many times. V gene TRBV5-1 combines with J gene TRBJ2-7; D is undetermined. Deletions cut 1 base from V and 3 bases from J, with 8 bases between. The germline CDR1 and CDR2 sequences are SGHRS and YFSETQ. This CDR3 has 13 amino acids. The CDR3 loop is CASSLNVGYEQYF. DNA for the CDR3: TGCGCCAGCAGCTTGAACGTGGGCTACGAGCAGTACTTC.

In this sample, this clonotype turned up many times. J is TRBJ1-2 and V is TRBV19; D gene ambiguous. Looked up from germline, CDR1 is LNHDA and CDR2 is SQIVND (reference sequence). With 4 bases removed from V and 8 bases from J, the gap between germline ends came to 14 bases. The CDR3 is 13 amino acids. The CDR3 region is CASSNGRERGYTF. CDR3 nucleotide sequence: TGTGCCAGTAGTAATGGCCGGGAGCGCGGCTACACCTTC.

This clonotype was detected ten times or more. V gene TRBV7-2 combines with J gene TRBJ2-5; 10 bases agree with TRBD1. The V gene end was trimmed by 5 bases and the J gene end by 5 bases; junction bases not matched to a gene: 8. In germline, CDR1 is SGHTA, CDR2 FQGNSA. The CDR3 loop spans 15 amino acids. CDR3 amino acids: CASSPGTGAAETQYF. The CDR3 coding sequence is TGTGCCAGCAGCCCAGGGACAGGGGCAGCGGAGACCCAGTACTTC.

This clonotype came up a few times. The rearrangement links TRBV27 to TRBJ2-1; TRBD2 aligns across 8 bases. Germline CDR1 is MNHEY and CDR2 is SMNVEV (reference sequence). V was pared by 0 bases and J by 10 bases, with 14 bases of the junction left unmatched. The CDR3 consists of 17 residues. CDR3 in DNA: TGTGCCAGCAGTTTATCGGGGCGCGGGGGGCTTTTAGGAGAGCAGTTCTTC. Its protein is CASSLSGRGGLLGEQFF.